This note documents a single T cell receptor (beta chain) sequence. Germline V gene sequence: CDR1 ENHRY, CDR2 SYGVKD. The CDR3 length is 15 residues. The V and J ends lost 7 bases and 8 bases, in that order; junction bases with no gene match: 11. The data were obtained in a study of T cell changes during pregnancy in multiple sclerosis. Sequencing used immunoSEQ multiplex PCR; TCRdb keeps in-frame clones, though not all of them. In the table there are around 110,000 clones, about 90% of which are singletons. The sample was peripheral blood, taken after pregnancy. This chain joins TRBV10-3 and TRBJ1-2, with 12 bases that match TRBD1. This receptor was obtained from a female donor with multiple sclerosis, enrolled in a pregnancy study. For the CDR3, the DNA is TGTGCCATCAACATGCCGGGACAGGGGGCTTTGGGCTACACCTTC. Protein product: CAINMPGQGALGYTF.